The rows below give T cell receptor beta chains drawn from one sample of a study of molecular identifiers for immune sequencing clone quantification. TCRdb recomputed calls from the PCR reads with MiXCR, one row per CDR3 protein. The table has about 510,000 distinct CDR3 sequences, about 21% seen once. Sequencing was carried out using naive CD8+ T cells from blood, with Jurkat cell RNA spiked in. These receptors came from a human donor in good health. Some libraries in this study had Jurkat cell RNA spiked in. Each CDR3 is given without its conserved first and last residue. The D gene is left open where the match is weak. Expanded clones get a size class; other rows say once, few or many, or leave the size out.

TRBV5-6	few	TRBD1	TRBJ2-1	ASSLGPSPGQYNEQF
TRBV7-9	.	.	TRBJ2-7	AGSPGLSYEQY
TRBV4-3	.	TRBD2	TRBJ2-3	ASSQDLTSGGTDTQY
TRBV14	few	TRBD2	TRBJ2-3	ASSPLQTAGGQY
TRBV4-3	many	TRBD1	TRBJ2-4	ASSQDAAGGRRIQY
TRBV4-3	few	.	TRBJ2-7	ASSQEGSGVNYEQY
TRBV7-9	.	TRBD2	TRBJ2-5	ASSRSGGWFEETQY
TRBV10-3	.	.	TRBJ2-7	AISEEGGRYEQY
TRBV4-3	many	TRBD2	TRBJ2-7	ASSQSWASGNYEQY
TRBV6-5	many	.	TRBJ2-7	ASSYFSGEDEQY
TRBV12-3/TRBV12-4	few	TRBD2	TRBJ2-5	ASSFVAGASETQY
TRBV19	.	.	TRBJ2-3	ASSGAPQGTDTQY
TRBV9	few	TRBD1	TRBJ2-3	ASSVEDRAADTQY
TRBV7-9	.	.	TRBJ2-3	ASSLVLPSTDTQC
TRBV7-2	many	.	TRBJ2-1	ASSVDEAYNEQF
TRBV27	.	.	TRBJ2-7	ASSLSPQSEQY
TRBV12-3/TRBV12-4	.	.	TRBJ2-5	ASSLYRGGIQETQY
TRBV6-1	many	.	TRBJ1-1	ASSFGTYMNTEAF
TRBV4-1	many	.	TRBJ1-4	ASSPQTAPTNEKLF
TRBV20-1	.	.	TRBJ2-7	SARGDRTYEQY
TRBV7-8	many	.	TRBJ1-2	ASSLVGAPSGYT
TRBV5-1	few	.	TRBJ2-2	ASSREGLGDLGTGELF
TRBV28	.	TRBD1	TRBJ1-2	ASSFSRGPSRGYT
TRBV29-1	many	.	TRBJ2-3	SVFSSTDTQY
TRBV7-9	.	.	TRBJ2-3	ASSFLSRRVTDTQY
TRBV11-3	.	.	TRBJ2-2	ASSLDLASLNTGELF
TRBV5-4	many	.	TRBJ2-2	ASSAYTRFTNTGELF
TRBV4-2	few	TRBD2	TRBJ2-7	ASSQDPGTSGRSYEQY
TRBV5-1	.	TRBD2	TRBJ2-1	ASSPTSGGDNEQF
TRBV12-5	few	.	TRBJ2-1	ASGLLRGDEQF
TRBV6-5	many	.	TRBJ1-4	ASSLGVRANEKLF
TRBV9	few	.	TRBJ1-1	ASSVEADTEAF
TRBV11-2	few	TRBD2	TRBJ2-1	ASSLLEGGYNEQF
TRBV6-5	few	TRBD1	TRBJ2-7	ASSNGQVYEQY
TRBV20-1	many	TRBD2	TRBJ2-7	SARELAAPYEQY
TRBV13	many	TRBD1	TRBJ2-5	ASSSGQEETQY
TRBV13	many	.	TRBJ2-3	ASSPRLWVALTDTQY
TRBV7-9	few	TRBD2	TRBJ2-5	ASSLPPQTSGKYQETQY
TRBV5-6	many	.	TRBJ1-1	ASSKWTGEGTEAF
TRBV7-6	.	.	TRBJ1-1	ASSLGGAGYMNTEAF
TRBV5-6	many	TRBD1	TRBJ2-6	ASSRDRASSGANVLT